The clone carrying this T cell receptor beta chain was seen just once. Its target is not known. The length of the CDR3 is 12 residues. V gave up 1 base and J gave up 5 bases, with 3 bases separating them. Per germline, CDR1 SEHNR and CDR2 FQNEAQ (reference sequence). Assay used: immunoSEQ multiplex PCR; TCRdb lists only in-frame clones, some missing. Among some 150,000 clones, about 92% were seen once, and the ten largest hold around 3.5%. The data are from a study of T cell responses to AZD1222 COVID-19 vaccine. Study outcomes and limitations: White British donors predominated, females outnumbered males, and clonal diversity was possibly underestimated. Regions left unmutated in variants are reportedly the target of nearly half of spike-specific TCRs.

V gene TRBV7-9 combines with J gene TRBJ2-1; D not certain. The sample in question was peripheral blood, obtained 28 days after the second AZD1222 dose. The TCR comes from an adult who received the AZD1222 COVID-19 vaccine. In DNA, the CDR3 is TGTGCCAGCAGCTTAGAAAACAATGAGCAGTTCTTC. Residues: CASSLENNEQFF. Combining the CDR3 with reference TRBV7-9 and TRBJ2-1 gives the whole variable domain DTGVSQNPRHKITKRGQNVTFRCDPISEHNRLYWYRQTLGQGPEFLTYFQNEAQLEKSRLLSDRFSAERPKGSFSTLEIQRTEQGDSAMYLCASSLENNEQFFGPGTRLTVL.